This T cell receptor delta chain was obtained from a study of γδ T cells in repeated Plasmodium falciparum infection. Across the study: Sampling occurred at baseline, pre-infection for selected infections, and 21 days post-infection.

Study-level points and caveats: Malian donors came from one small rural village, predominantly one ethnic group.

Per germline, CDR1 GEAIGNYY and CDR2 EKD. This CDR3 has 21 amino acids. This clone was recorded at least ten times. What it binds is unknown. This DNA's translation and the protein TCRdb lists, from a much larger clone, do not match at residue 18, likely due to a read error; the protein shown is translated from the DNA. TCRdb reapplied CATT to the multiplex PCR reads. In the table there are roughly 93,000 delta-chain clones, 1.4% of which are singletons. Gammadelta T cells were flow-sorted from PBMC into Vgamma9/Vdelta2+ and Vdelta2-negative populations for bulk analysis. The chain employs TRDV2 and TRDJ1; 9 nucleotides agree with TRDD3. The J gene, not given by TCRdb, was assigned here from a germline match of the nucleotide sequence. The receptor was derived from a pool of human donors (malaria-infected and uninfected, not separated). Source material: gamma-delta T cells from blood. DNA of the CDR3: TGTGCCTGTGACCAGGGACAATTACTGGGGGACCACTTAAGTAACACCGATAGACTCATCTTT. Translated, it gives CACDQGQLLGDHLSNTDRLIF.